This TCR beta chain was sequenced during a study of blood T cell repertoires in COVID-19. Study information: COVID-19 samples from acute and convalescent phases originated in the United States, Italy and Spain.

In the authors' methods: Using reference gene primer amplification, nucleated cell counts were estimated. Sequenced by immunoSEQ multiplex PCR; TCRdb stores in-frame clones only, minus some. V and J calls and clone size are copied from that table; D and trimming were computed from the DNA. This sample has roughly 380,000 clones, with approximately 84% found just once. V lost 3 bases to trimming and J lost 8 bases; unmatched junction nucleotides: 9. CDR1 and CDR2 (germline): KGHSH, LQKENI. The CDR3 loop spans 14 amino acids. For this clone: Just one base apart from a much larger clone, this may be a read error.

Input material: PBMCs or T cells enriched from blood (not recorded which). The receptor comes from a woman in her 30s who had recovered from COVID-19. The J gene is TRBJ2-7, the V gene TRBV18, with TRBD1 matching over 8 bases. CDR3 nucleotide sequence: TGTGCCAGCTCACCCTGGACAGGGACGGACAAGCAGTACTTC. Amino acids: CASSPWTGTDKQYF.